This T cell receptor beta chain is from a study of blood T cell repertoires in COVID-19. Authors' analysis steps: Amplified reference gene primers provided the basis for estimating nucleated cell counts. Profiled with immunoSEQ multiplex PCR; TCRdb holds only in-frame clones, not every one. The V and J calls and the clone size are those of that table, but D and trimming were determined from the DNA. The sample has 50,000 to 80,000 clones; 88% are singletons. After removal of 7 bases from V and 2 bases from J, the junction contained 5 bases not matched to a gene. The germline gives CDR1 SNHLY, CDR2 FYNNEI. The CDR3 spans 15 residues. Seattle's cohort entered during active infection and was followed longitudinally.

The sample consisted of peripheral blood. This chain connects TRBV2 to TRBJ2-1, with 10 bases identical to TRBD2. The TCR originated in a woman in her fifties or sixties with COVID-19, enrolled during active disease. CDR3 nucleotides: TGTGCCAGCACTAAGACTAGCGGGCCCTACAATGAGCAGTTCTTC. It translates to CASTKTSGPYNEQFF. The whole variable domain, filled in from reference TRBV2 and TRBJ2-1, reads EPEVTQTPSHQVTQMGQEVILRCVPISNHLYFYWYRQILGQKVEFLVSFYNNEISEKSEIFDDQFSVERPDGSNFTLKIRSTKLEDSAMYFCASTKTSGPYNEQFFGPGTRLTVL.